This TCR beta chain comes out of a study of blood T cell repertoires in COVID-19. Overall study: The United States, Italy and Spain provided the acute and convalescent COVID-19 samples. Nucleic acid was either cDNA or gDNA, and it came from T cells, B-cell-depleted T cells, or PBMCs.

Authors' processing steps: Nucleated cell counts were estimated from reference gene primer amplification. Sequencing was performed with immunoSEQ multiplex PCR; in TCRdb, only in-frame clones are kept and a portion is missing. D and trimming come from the DNA, and the V and J calls and clone size come from that table. The table records approximately 300,000 clones, more than 75% of them present only once. Trimming cost V 1 base and J 4 bases, with 8 bases left between them. This CDR3 is built from 14 residues. Germline assignment: CDR1 LGHNA and CDR2 YNFKEQ. The chain joins TRBV4-2 to TRBJ1-5; D might be TRBD1 (6 bases). This receptor was taken from a man aged 50 to 59 with active or convalescent COVID-19. Material: peripheral blood. The CDR3 region is CASSQVDRNQPQHF. Here the CDR3 DNA reads TGTGCCAGCAGCCAAGTTGACAGGAATCAGCCCCAGCATTTT.